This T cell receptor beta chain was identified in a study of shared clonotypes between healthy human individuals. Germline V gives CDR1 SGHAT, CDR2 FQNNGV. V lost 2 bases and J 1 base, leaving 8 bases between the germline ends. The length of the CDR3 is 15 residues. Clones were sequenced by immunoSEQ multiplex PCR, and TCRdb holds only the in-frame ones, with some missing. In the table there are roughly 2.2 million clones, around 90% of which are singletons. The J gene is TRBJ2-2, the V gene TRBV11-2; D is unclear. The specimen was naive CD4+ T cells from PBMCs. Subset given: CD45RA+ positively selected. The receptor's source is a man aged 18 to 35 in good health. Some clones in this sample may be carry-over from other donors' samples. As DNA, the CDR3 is TGTGCCAGCAGCTTATATGGCCAGAACACCGGGGAGCTGTTTTTT. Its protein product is CASSLYGQNTGELFF.